This record concerns one T cell receptor beta chain sequence. The antigen remains undetermined. This sample is drawn from a study of cytomegalovirus exposure and HLA in healthy donors. Whole-study results and caveats: The study reported that TCR beta sequences accurately predicted HLA-A and HLA-B alleles in most subjects. Three CMV-associated chains proved CMV antigen-specific in vitro. The later analysis indicated that the majority of CMV-associated TCR beta chains appeared HLA-restricted.

Researchers ran the PCR with 60 Vbeta and 13 Jbeta primers. Profiling relied on immunoSEQ multiplex PCR, and the TCRdb table lists in-frame clones only, not all of them. The sample carries about 140,000 clones, 60% to 80% recorded once. V was shortened by 4 bases and J by 0 bases, with 13 bases between the two germline ends. Looked up from germline, CDR1 is MNHNY and CDR2 is SVGAGI (reference sequence). This CDR3 is 16 amino acids long. The gene calls are TRBV6-6 and TRBJ1-3, with D maybe TRBD1 (5 bases). The clonotype comes from a woman aged 25-40 years in good health and CMV-seronegative. Sequenced sample: PBMCs. The CDR3 is CASSFPLGDSGNTIYF. The CDR3 DNA reads as TGTGCCAGCAGTTTCCCCCTAGGGGACTCTGGAAACACCATATATTTT.